The clone carrying this T cell receptor beta chain came up once. This sample is part of a study of blood T cell repertoires in COVID-19. Across the study: Researchers got acute and convalescent COVID-19 samples from the United States, Italy and Spain. The cDNA or gDNA used as material had been derived from T cells, B-cell-depleted T cells, or PBMCs.

In the authors' methods: Amplified reference gene primers provided the basis for estimating nucleated cell counts. Data came from immunoSEQ multiplex PCR; TCRdb stores just in-frame clones and leaves some out. The DNA was the basis for D and trimming; V, J and clone size are from that table. This table holds 140,000 or so clones, about 87% found once. V was pared by 4 bases and J by 8 bases, with 16 bases of the junction left unmatched. The CDR3 totals 17 residues. Per germline, CDR1 SGHNT and CDR2 YYREEE (reference sequence). V usage is TRBV5-4 and J usage is TRBJ2-1, with 9 bases identical to TRBD1. Sequenced material: peripheral blood. The receptor comes from a human donor with COVID-19, enrolled during active disease. The donor label of this sample is uncertain. DNA of the CDR3: TGTGCCAGCAGCCAACCCCCGGGACAGGGAGTTGGGCATGAGCAGTTCTTC. Its translation is CASSQPPGQGVGHEQFF.